This T cell receptor (beta chain) appears in the sequencing data of a study of T-cell reconstitution after alpha-beta-depleted transplantation in children. Regarding the study as a whole: Recipient T cells and thymic progenitors that survived were the source of the high TCRbeta diversity seen at day 60 in some patients. It was newly produced T cells that mostly accounted for T-cell counts and diversity one year after transplant.

With respect to this clonotype: Antigen unknown.

Molecular barcoding with unique molecular identifiers was used for the TCRbeta library. From the PCR reads, TCRdb called clonotypes with MiXCR, one entry per CDR3 protein. Here the sample spans under 250,000 distinct CDR3 sequences, roughly 25% being singletons. Here the sequenced sample was PBMCs, mostly from graft donor cells, taken 360 days after TCRalphabeta/CD19-depleted stem cell transplant. The sequence was collected from a female patient aged 2-15 years who had a stem cell transplant for congenital amegakaryocytic thrombocytopenia, so the T cells may come from the graft donor.

The DNA for the CDR3 is TGTGCCAGCTCACCAATGCCCCCAGGTGAATTGGGTAGAGTACGGGGGAGAGACTCCTACGAGCAGTACTTC. Translation gives CASSPMPPGELGRVRGRDSYEQYF. This chain uses TRBV18 with TRBJ2-7; D is perhaps TRBD2 (6 bases). This CDR3 region has 24 residues. Trimming left V 2 bases short and J 0 bases short, with 38 bases between. Looked up from germline, CDR1 is KGHSH and CDR2 is LQKENI.